This T cell receptor (beta chain) originates from a study of neoadjuvant anti-PD-1 for oral cavity cancer. At the level of the study: Non-progressing patients received a fourth nivolumab dose near day 43, then surgery on days 50-56.

Whole-study results and caveats: Post-treatment tumors with larger preexisting clones showed more shrinkage.

With respect to this clone: Its antigen remains unknown.

Stage II-IVA oral cavity squamous cell carcinoma was new and untreated by systemic or radiation therapy. These oral cavity squamous cell carcinomas were HPV-negative and locally advanced. The method was immunoSEQ multiplex PCR; TCRdb's version includes in-frame clones alone and lacks a portion of them. This sample has about 9,000 clones; 65% to 70% occur once, and the top ten carry roughly 8.3%. Trimming removed 4 bases from V and 4 bases from J, with 8 bases in between. CDR3 size: 14 residues. Germline lookup yields CDR1 SGHDN and CDR2 FVKESK. This chain links TRBV14 with TRBJ2-6, with D unclear. The sequence was collected from a person between 40 and 79 years old with oral cavity squamous cell carcinoma. The sample here was tumor tissue, taken before nivolumab (anti-PD-1) treatment. CDR3 in amino acids: CASSLLGGANVLTF. CDR3 DNA: TGTGCCAGCAGCCTCCTGGGCGGGGCCAACGTCCTGACTTTC. The complete variable domain, with remaining parts taken from reference TRBV14 and TRBJ2-6, reads EAGVTQFPSHSVIEKGQTVTLRCDPISGHDNLYWYRRVMGKEIKFLLHFVKESKQDESGMPNNRFLAERTGGTYSTLKVQPAELEDSGVYFCASSLLGGANVLTFGAGSRLTVL.